This entry lists 21 T cell receptor beta chains sequenced from one sample in a study of T-cell memory formation after mild COVID-19. TCRdb independently ran MiXCR on the 5' RACE reads; one entry per CDR3 protein. The sample lists under 450,000 distinct CDR3 sequences, 20% to 30% occurring once. The material sequenced was PBMCs or a T cell subset sorted from them (not recorded which). These receptor sequences come from an adult woman who had mild COVID-19 (a few samples of this study predate the infection). Cell type and time point are not known.

The chain carries TRBV7-9 and TRBJ2-3; 7 nucleotides line up with TRBD2. The germline V gene has CDR1 SEHNR and CDR2 FQNEAQ (reference sequence). CDR3 length: 14 residues. V shed 5 bases and J 6 bases; nucleotides not matched to a gene: 8. CDR3 in DNA: TGTGCCAGCAGCCCTAGCGGCTGGGGGGATACGCAGTATTTT. Residues: CASSPSGWGDTQYF.

V is TRBV5-5 and J is TRBJ2-6, with 9 positions matching TRBD1. Losses at the gene ends were 4 bases for V and 2 bases for J; bases not matched to a gene: 7. The CDR3 is made up of 17 amino acids. Germline V gene data show CDR1 as SGHKS and CDR2 as YYEKEE (reference sequence). The CDR3: CASSAGTGSTGANVLTF. The CDR3 nucleotides read TGTGCCAGCAGCGCCGGGACAGGGTCCACTGGGGCCAACGTCCTGACTTTC.

The CDR3 sequence is CASNLRQEKKGEAFF. The CDR3 DNA sequence: TGTGCCAGCAATCTTCGACAGGAAAAGAAGGGGGAAGCTTTCTTT. The chain links TRBV12-3 or TRBV12-4 to TRBJ1-1, with D maybe TRBD1 (6 bases). Trimming stripped 7 bases from V and 8 bases from J, with 23 bases between. The length of the CDR3 is 15 residues.

About this clonotype: One end of the junction is discordant with germline, which a read error may explain. This chain connects TRBV7-8 to TRBJ2-6, with 11 bases identical to TRBD1. CDR1 is SGHVS, CDR2 FQNEAQ, per germline. The CDR3 has 18 residues. CDR3 DNA sequence: TGTGCCAGCAGATTAGGACAGGGGGCTCTTCGTGGGGCCAACGTCCTGACTTTC. It specifies CASRLGQGALRGANVLTF.

The V gene is TRBV18, the J gene TRBJ2-7, with D tentatively TRBD2 (6 bases). Germline assignment: CDR1 KGHSH and CDR2 LQKENI. V was pared by 6 bases and J by 5 bases, with 17 bases between. The CDR3 has 14 amino acids. The DNA for the CDR3 is TGTGCCAGCTCTAAAACCGGGGGATGGGACGAGCAGTACTTC. The encoded protein is CASSKTGGWDEQYF.

This clonotype was counted between two and nine times. The rearrangement joins TRBV7-9 to TRBJ1-1; the D is unclear. Germline V lookup: CDR1 SEHNR, CDR2 FQNEAQ (reference sequence). V lost 3 bases, J lost 0 bases, and 5 bases lay in between. The length of the CDR3 is 13 residues. The CDR3 is CASSLPMNTEAFF. CDR3 sequence (DNA): TGTGCCAGCAGCTTGCCAATGAACACTGAAGCTTTCTTT.

The chain is built from TRBV21-1 and TRBJ2-7; the table's D call, TRBD1, has no DNA check behind it. TRBV21-1 is assigned pseudogene status. The CDR3 covers 16 residues. The CDR3: CASSREQGASPYEQYF. CDR3 nucleotides: TGTGCCAGCAGCAGGGAACAGGGGGCGAGCCCCTACGAGCAGTACTTC.

This chain links TRBV20-1 with TRBJ2-3; TRBD2 is a possible D gene (6 bases). The CDR3 spans 15 residues. Deletions cut 3 bases from V and 7 bases from J, with 20 bases between. Germline-derived CDR1 and CDR2 are DFQATT and SNEGSKA (reference sequence). The CDR3 DNA follows: TGCAGTGCTAGCCAGGGTGGGCTAGCGTCGAATACGCAGTATTTT. The encoded protein is CSASQGGLASNTQYF.

The chain joins TRBV5-1 to TRBJ2-3, with 8 bases that match TRBD1. CDR3 length equals 12 residues. V lost 2 bases, J lost 10 bases, and 3 bases stayed unmatched. Germline V gives CDR1 SGHRS, CDR2 YFSETQ. CDR3 sequence (DNA): TGCGCCAGCAGCTTTGAGACAGGGGCGCAGTATTTT. This translates into CASSFETGAQYF.

The chain carries TRBV29-1 and TRBJ1-1; the D is unclear. Deletions cut 0 bases from V and 10 bases from J, with 12 bases between. This CDR3 spans 12 amino acids. Germline V gene data show CDR1 as SQVTM and CDR2 as ANQGSEA. The CDR3, as DNA: TGCAGCGTTGAAGATCCCGGAGACGGAGCTTTCTTT. This translates into CSVEDPGDGAFF.

The V call is TRBV21-1, the J call TRBJ2-1; the DNA was not compared with TRBD2, the D call given in the table. TRBV21-1 is shown as a pseudogene. This CDR3 is built from 16 residues. The CDR3 spells CASSKSTGGPRNEQFF. In DNA, the CDR3 is TGTGCCAGCAGCAAATCTACGGGGGGCCCTAGGAATGAGCAGTTCTTC.

The table lists this clonotype with a few counts. The chain links TRBV7-2 to TRBJ2-2, with D unresolved. Trimming took off 3 bases at V and 10 bases at J, with 3 bases between the two ends. CDR1 SGHTA and CDR2 FQGNSA come from the germline V gene. The CDR3 sequence is 10 residues long. CDR3: CASSLVELFF. The CDR3 DNA reads as TGTGCCAGCAGCTTGGTGGAGCTGTTTTTT.

The chain joins TRBV9 to TRBJ2-7; D is unclear. The germline V and J ends were trimmed by 6 bases and 7 bases, with 17 bases remaining between them. Germline loops: CDR1 SGDLS, CDR2 YYNGEE. The CDR3 has 13 residues. CDR3 nucleotides: TGTGCCAGCAATTCTCCGGAGCACCCGGAGCAGTACTTC. Protein: CASNSPEHPEQYF.

This clonotype was picked up a small number of times. J is TRBJ2-5 and V is TRBV5-1; 8 bases agree with TRBD1. After removal of 4 bases from V and 4 bases from J, the junction contained 12 bases not matched to a gene. This CDR3 spans 16 amino acids. The germline V gene has CDR1 SGHRS and CDR2 YFSETQ. In DNA form, the CDR3 reads TGCGCCAGCAGCGCCTCCGGGACAGGTCGGAGAGAGACCCAGTACTTC. This codes for CASSASGTGRRETQYF.

The V call is TRBV2, the J call TRBJ2-5, with D possibly called TRBD1 or TRBD2 (5 bases each). Germline V gene data show CDR1 as SNHLY and CDR2 as FYNNEI. The ends were cut back, 8 bases at V and 0 bases at J, with 10 bases in the middle. The CDR3 contains 13 residues. This CDR3 reads CASGGYYQETQYF. The CDR3, as DNA: TGTGCCAGCGGGGGTTATTACCAAGAGACCCAGTACTTC.

Only a few counts were recorded for this clonotype. V and J are TRBV5-6 and TRBJ1-2; TRBD1 might be the D (6 bases). Trimming removed 3 bases from V and 5 bases from J, with 14 bases in between. Germline V gene data show CDR1 as SGHDT and CDR2 as YYEEEE. CDR3 length equals 14 residues. CDR3 sequence (DNA): TGTGCCAGCAGCTCGTCCGGGACAAAATATGGCTACACCTTC. Translated: CASSSSGTKYGYTF.

This clonotype appeared a few times. The gene calls are TRBV3-1 and TRBJ2-3; 8 bases map to TRBD2. Germline loops: CDR1 LGHDT, CDR2 YNNKEL (reference sequence). CDR3 size: 15 residues. J lost 5 bases, V lost 4 bases, and 8 bases had no gene match. The CDR3 DNA follows: TGTGCCAGCAGCCGGACTAGCTACTGGGGAGATACGCAGTATTTT. The encoded protein is CASSRTSYWGDTQYF.

This chain links TRBV4-3 with TRBJ1-1, with 7 bases that match TRBD1. Germline CDR1 is LGHNA and CDR2 is YSLEER. This CDR3 spans 15 amino acids. The J segment lost 2 bases and the V segment lost 3 bases, leaving 6 bases of the junction unmatched. The CDR3: CASSQEGQLNTEAFF. CDR3 sequence (DNA): TGCGCCAGCAGCCAGGAGGGACAGCTTAACACTGAAGCTTTCTTT.

There are a few counts of this clonotype. The gene calls are TRBV5-1 and TRBJ1-2; 9 positions agree with TRBD1. CDR3 size: 14 residues. Unmatched junction bases numbered 5, after V lost 4 bases and J lost 4 bases. From germline, CDR1 is SGHRS and CDR2 YFSETQ. As DNA, the CDR3 is TGCGCCAGCAGCCCGACAGGGGGAGTCTATGGCTACACCTTC. Encoded protein: CASSPTGGVYGYTF.

In this sample, this clonotype turned up many times. The CDR3 region is CASSLMGLAGVEQFF. The DNA for the CDR3 is TGTGCCAGCAGTTTAATGGGACTAGCGGGAGTTGAGCAGTTCTTC. V gene TRBV6-2 or TRBV6-3 combines with J gene TRBJ2-1; 14 bases are shared with TRBD2. Germline V CDR1 and CDR2: MNHEY, SVGEGT. CDR3 length: 15 residues. J gave up 9 bases and V 4 bases, and 5 bases lay outside the gene matches.

The rearrangement uses TRBV27 and TRBJ2-7; 8 positions agree with TRBD2. The V and J ends lost 2 bases and 2 bases, in that order; junction bases with no gene match: 8. Germline V gives CDR1 MNHEY, CDR2 SMNVEV (reference sequence). The CDR3 has 16 residues. Written as DNA, the CDR3 is TGTGCCAGCAGTTTAAGGGGACTAGGGGGGCCCTACGAGCAGTACTTC. Its translation: CASSLRGLGGPYEQYF.